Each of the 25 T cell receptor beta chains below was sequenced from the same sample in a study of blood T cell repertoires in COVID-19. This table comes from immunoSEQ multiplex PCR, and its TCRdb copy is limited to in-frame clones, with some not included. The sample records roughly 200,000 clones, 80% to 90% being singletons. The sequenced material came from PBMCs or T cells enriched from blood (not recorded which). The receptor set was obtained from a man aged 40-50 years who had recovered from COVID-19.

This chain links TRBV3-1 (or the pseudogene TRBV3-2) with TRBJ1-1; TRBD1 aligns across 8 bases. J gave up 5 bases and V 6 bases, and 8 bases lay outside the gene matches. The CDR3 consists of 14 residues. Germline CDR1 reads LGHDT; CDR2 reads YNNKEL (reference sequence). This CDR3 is CASRFGQGGTEAFF. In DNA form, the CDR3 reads TGTGCCAGCAGGTTCGGACAGGGCGGAACTGAAGCTTTCTTT.

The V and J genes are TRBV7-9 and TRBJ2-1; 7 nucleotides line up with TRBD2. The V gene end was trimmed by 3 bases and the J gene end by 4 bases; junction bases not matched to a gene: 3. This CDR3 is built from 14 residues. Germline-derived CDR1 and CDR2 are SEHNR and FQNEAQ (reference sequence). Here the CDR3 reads CASSFLAAYNEQFF. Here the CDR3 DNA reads TGTGCCAGCAGCTTCCTAGCGGCGTACAATGAGCAGTTCTTC.

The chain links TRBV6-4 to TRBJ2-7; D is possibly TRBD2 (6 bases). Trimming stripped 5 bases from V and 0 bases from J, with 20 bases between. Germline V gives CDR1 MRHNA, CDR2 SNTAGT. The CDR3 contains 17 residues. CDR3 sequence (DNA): TGTGCCAGCAGTCAAATAACGGGGGAATTCGTCTCCTACGAGCAGTACTTC. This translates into CASSQITGEFVSYEQYF.

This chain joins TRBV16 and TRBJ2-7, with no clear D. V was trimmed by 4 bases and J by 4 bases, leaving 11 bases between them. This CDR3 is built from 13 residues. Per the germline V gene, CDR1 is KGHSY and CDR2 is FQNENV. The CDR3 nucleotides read TGTGCCAGCAGCCCTCCTACCCGGTACGAGCAGTACGTC. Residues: CASSPPTRYEQYV.

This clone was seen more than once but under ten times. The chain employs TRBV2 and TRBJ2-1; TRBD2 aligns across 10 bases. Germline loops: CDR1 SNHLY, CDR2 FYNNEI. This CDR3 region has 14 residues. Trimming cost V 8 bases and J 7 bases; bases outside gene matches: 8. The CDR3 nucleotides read TGTGCCAGCCAGCTAGCGGGAGCTCGGAATGAGCAGTTCTTC. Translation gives CASQLAGARNEQFF.

The CDR3 bases are TGTGCCAGCAGCCCTTCCCCGGGGGGCCATCAGCCCCAGCATTTT. It codes for CASSPSPGGHQPQHF. This chain joins TRBV27 and TRBJ1-5; TRBD1 is a possible D gene (6 bases). This CDR3 region has 15 residues. Trimming took 6 bases from V and 5 from J, leaving 17 bases between them. The germline CDR1 and CDR2 sequences are MNHEY and SMNVEV (reference sequence).

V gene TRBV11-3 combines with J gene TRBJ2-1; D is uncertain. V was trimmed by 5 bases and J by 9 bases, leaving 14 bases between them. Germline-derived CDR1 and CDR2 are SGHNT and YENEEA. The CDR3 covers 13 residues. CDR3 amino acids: CASSLGPVSEQFF. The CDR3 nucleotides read TGTGCCAGCAGCCTTGGCCCAGTATCTGAGCAGTTCTTC.

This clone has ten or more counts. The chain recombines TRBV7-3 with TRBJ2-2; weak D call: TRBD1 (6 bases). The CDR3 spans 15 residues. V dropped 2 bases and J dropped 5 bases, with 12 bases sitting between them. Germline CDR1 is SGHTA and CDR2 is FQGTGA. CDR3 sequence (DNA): TGTGCCAGCAGCTTATCACAGGGTGGTACCGGGGAGCTGTTTTTT. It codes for CASSLSQGGTGELFF.

The CDR3 coding sequence is TGTGCCACCAGGGAATTAGACAGCAAAAACAAAGCTTTCTTT. Its translation: CATRELDSKNKAFF. The genes are TRBV3-1 (or the pseudogene TRBV3-2) and TRBJ1-1, with a weak D call TRBD1 (5 bases). The CDR3 consists of 14 residues. V was pared by 10 bases and J by 9 bases, with 24 bases between. Germline CDR1 is LGHDT and CDR2 is YNNKEL (reference sequence).

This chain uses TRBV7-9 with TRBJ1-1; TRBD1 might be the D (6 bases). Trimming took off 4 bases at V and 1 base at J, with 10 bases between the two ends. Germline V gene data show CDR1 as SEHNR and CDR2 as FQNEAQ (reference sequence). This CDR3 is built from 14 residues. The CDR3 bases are TGTGCCAGCAGCTCACCGGACAGGAACACTGAAGCTTTCTTT. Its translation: CASSSPDRNTEAFF.

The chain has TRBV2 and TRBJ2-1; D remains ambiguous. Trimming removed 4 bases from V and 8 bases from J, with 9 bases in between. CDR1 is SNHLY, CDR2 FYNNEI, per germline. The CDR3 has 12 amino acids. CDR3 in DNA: TGTGCCAGCAGTGTCGTCGGAGATGAGCAGTTCTTC. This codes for CASSVVGDEQFF.

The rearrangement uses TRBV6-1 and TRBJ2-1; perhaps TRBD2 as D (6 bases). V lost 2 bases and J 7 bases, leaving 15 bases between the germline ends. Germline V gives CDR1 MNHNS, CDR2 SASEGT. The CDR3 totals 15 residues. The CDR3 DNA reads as TGTGCCAGCAGTGAAACGGGAGTGGGTGGGAATGAGCAGTTCTTC. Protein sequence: CASSETGVGGNEQFF.

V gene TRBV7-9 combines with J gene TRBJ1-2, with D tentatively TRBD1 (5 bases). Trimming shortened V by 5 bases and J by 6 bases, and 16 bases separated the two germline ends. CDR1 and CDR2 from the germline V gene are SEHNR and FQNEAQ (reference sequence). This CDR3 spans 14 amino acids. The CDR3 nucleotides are TGTGCCAGCAGCCCGTTCAGGGAGGTGCATGGCTACACCTTC. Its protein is CASSPFREVHGYTF.

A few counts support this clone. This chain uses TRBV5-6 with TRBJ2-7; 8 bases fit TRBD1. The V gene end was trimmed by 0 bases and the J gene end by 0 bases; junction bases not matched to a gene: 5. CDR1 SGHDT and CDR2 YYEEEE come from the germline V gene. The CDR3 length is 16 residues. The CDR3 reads CASSLAGTGSSYEQYF. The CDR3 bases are TGTGCCAGCAGCTTGGCCGGGACAGGCAGCTCCTACGAGCAGTACTTC.

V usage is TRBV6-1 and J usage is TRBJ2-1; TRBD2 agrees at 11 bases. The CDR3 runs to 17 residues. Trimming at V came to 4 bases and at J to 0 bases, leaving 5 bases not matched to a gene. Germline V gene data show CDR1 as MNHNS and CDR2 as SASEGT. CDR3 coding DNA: TGTGCCAGCAGTGGACTAGCGGGAAGCACCTCCTACAATGAGCAGTTCTTC. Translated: CASSGLAGSTSYNEQFF.

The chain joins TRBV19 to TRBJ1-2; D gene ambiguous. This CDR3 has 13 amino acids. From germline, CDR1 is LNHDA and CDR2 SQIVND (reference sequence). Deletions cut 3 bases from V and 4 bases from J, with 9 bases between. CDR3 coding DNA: TGTGCCAGTAGTATGAGGGCCGGCTATGGCTACACCTTC. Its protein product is CASSMRAGYGYTF.

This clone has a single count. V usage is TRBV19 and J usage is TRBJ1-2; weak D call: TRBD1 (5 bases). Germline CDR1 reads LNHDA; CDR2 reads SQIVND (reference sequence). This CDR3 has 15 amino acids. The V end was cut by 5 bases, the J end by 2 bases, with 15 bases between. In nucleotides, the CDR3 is TGTGCCAGTAGTGCCCGACAGATAAACAACTATGGCTACACCTTC. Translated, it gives CASSARQINNYGYTF.

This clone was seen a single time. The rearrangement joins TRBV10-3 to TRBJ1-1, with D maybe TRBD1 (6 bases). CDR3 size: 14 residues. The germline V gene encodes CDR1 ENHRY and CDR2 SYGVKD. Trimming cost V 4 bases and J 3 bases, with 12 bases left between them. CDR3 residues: CAISARGGDTEAFF. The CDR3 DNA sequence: TGTGCCATCAGTGCGAGGGGGGGCGACACTGAAGCTTTCTTT.

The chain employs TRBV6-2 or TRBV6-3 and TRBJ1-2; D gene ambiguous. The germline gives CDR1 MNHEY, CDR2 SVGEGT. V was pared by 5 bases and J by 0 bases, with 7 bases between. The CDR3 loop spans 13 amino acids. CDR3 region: CASSDGANYGYTF. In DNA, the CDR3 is TGTGCCAGCAGTGACGGAGCTAACTATGGCTACACCTTC.

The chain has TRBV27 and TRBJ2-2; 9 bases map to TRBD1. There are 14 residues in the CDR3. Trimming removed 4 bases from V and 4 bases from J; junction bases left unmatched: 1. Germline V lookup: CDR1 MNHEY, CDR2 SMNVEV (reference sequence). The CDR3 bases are TGTGCCAGCAGTTGGACAGGGGTCACCGGGGAGCTGTTTTTT. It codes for CASSWTGVTGELFF.

CDR3 region: CAWSGLLSSGPQHF. The CDR3 DNA sequence: TGTGCCTGGAGCGGCCTCTTGAGTAGCGGGCCCCAGCATTTT. The V call is TRBV30, the J call TRBJ1-5; D unresolved. CDR1 is GTSNPN and CDR2 is SVGIG in the germline V gene (reference sequence). The CDR3 has 14 residues. Between the trimmed V and J ends, which lost 3 bases and 9 bases, there was a span of 18 bases.

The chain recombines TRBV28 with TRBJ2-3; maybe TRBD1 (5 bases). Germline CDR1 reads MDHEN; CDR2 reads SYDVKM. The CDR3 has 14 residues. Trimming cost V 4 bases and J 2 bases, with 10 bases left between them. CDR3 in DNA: TGTGCCAGCAGTTACCAGGGCCCCACAGATACGCAGTATTTT. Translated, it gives CASSYQGPTDTQYF.

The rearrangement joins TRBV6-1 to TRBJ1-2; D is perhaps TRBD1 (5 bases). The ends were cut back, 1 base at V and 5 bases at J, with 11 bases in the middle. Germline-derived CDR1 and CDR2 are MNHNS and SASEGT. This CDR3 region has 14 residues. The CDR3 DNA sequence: TGTGCCAGCAGTGAAGAGGGGCAGGGTTATGGCTACACCTTC. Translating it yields CASSEEGQGYGYTF.

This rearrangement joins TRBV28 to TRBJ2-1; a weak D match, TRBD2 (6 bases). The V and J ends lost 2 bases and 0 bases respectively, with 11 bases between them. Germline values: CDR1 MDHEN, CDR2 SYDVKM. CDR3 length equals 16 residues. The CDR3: CASSLRREYSYNEQFF. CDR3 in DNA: TGTGCCAGCAGTTTACGGCGGGAATACTCCTACAATGAGCAGTTCTTC.

As DNA, the CDR3 is TGCGCCAGCAGCTCGACAGGGTTGTATGGCTACACCTTC. It is translated as CASSSTGLYGYTF. The genes are TRBV5-1 and TRBJ1-2, with 7 bases aligning to TRBD1. V was clipped by 3 bases and J by 5 bases; unmatched bases: 4. Germline V gene data show CDR1 as SGHRS and CDR2 as YFSETQ. The CDR3 loop spans 13 amino acids.